The 15 T cell receptor beta chains reported below all come from one sample, sequenced in a study of CD4+ T cells in melanoma. Measured with immunoSEQ multiplex PCR; TCRdb has only the in-frame clones, and not every one. The sample contains approximately 20,000 clones, approximately 78% of which appear only once. The receptors here all came from a human donor with melanoma.

This chain links TRBV25-1 with TRBJ2-1; 7 bases fit TRBD2. The J segment lost 6 bases and the V segment lost 3 bases, leaving 5 bases of the junction unmatched. Per germline, CDR1 MGHDK and CDR2 SYGVNS. The CDR3 is made up of 14 amino acids. CDR3 in DNA: TGTGCCAGCAGTGAGCGGGGGATCGGCAATGAGCAGTTCTTC. Protein product: CASSERGIGNEQFF.

The gene calls are TRBV18 and TRBJ1-1; 7 nucleotides match TRBD1. Germline V gene sequence: CDR1 KGHSH, CDR2 LQKENI. J gave up 4 bases and V 2 bases, and 4 bases lay outside the gene matches. The CDR3 extends over 14 amino acids. The CDR3 DNA reads TGTGCCAGCTCACCAGGGACAGAGACCACTGAAGCTTTCTTT. The encoded protein is CASSPGTETTEAFF. Filled out from reference TRBV18 and TRBJ1-1, the complete variable domain reads NAGVMQNPRHLVRRRGQEARLRCSPMKGHSHVYWYRQLPEEGLKFMVYLQKENIIDESGMPKERFSAEFPKEGPSILRIQQVVRGDSAAYFCASSPGTETTEAFFGQGTRLTVV.

The chain couples TRBV18 to TRBJ1-2, with D perhaps TRBD1 (5 bases). V shed 4 bases and J shed 0 bases, with 24 bases lying between them. The CDR3 is 19 amino acids. CDR1 and CDR2 from the germline V gene are KGHSH and LQKENI. The CDR3 is CASSHQLPTGAGANYGYTF. In nucleotides, the CDR3 is TGTGCCAGCTCACACCAACTCCCTACCGGGGCCGGGGCTAACTATGGCTACACCTTC.

This clone was detected a few times. J is TRBJ1-2 and V is TRBV6-5; D ambiguous. The CDR3 consists of 15 residues. The V and J ends lost 0 bases and 1 base respectively, with 9 bases between them. CDR1 and CDR2 (germline): MNHEY, SVGAGI. The DNA for the CDR3 is TGTGCCAGCAGTTACTCCCCCACGGGTAACTATGGCTACACCTTC. Translated, it gives CASSYSPTGNYGYTF.

Written as DNA, the CDR3 is TGTGCCAGCAGTTTGTCGGGTCCCTACAATGAGCAGTTCTTC. Its translation: CASSLSGPYNEQFF. The V gene is TRBV6-6, the J gene TRBJ2-1; D not resolved. CDR1 and CDR2 (germline): MNHNY, SVGAGI (reference sequence). There are 14 residues in the CDR3. V lost 4 bases and J lost 2, with 9 bases in between.

This chain uses TRBV4-2 with TRBJ1-5; D unresolved. CDR3 length equals 14 residues. The V gene lost 1 base and the J gene lost 1 base, with 5 bases spanning the gap. The germline CDR1 and CDR2 sequences are LGHNA and YNFKEQ. CDR3 in amino acids: CASSQANSNQPQHF. DNA of the CDR3: TGTGCCAGCAGCCAAGCGAACAGCAATCAGCCCCAGCATTTT.

The J gene is TRBJ2-7, the V gene TRBV6-6, with 7 bases lining up with TRBD1. Germline V gives CDR1 MNHNY, CDR2 SVGAGI (reference sequence). The J segment lost 3 bases and the V segment lost 5 bases, leaving 10 bases of the junction unmatched. The CDR3 spans 15 residues. The CDR3 region has the DNA TGTGCCAGCAGTAGGTCGTCCGGGACAGACTACGAGCAGTACTTC. Translation: CASSRSSGTDYEQYF.

The chain has TRBV18 and TRBJ2-7; perhaps TRBD1 as D (6 bases). CDR1 is KGHSH and CDR2 is LQKENI in the germline V gene. Trimming stripped 3 bases from V and 6 bases from J, with 9 bases between. This CDR3 spans 12 amino acids. CDR3 nucleotide sequence: TGTGCCAGCTCACCTCTCAGGGGCGAGCAGTACTTC. The encoded protein is CASSPLRGEQYF. Variable domain in full (rest from reference TRBV18 and TRBJ2-7): NAGVMQNPRHLVRRRGQEARLRCSPMKGHSHVYWYRQLPEEGLKFMVYLQKENIIDESGMPKERFSAEFPKEGPSILRIQQVVRGDSAAYFCASSPLRGEQYFGPGTRLTVT.

V usage is TRBV12-5 and J usage is TRBJ1-2; TRBD1 matches 7 bases. The CDR3 is 15 residues long. V was pared by 5 bases and J by 8 bases, with 14 bases of the junction left unmatched. CDR1 is LGHNT, CDR2 FRNRAP, per germline. In DNA form, the CDR3 reads TGTGCTAGTGGTCTTTCCCAGGGGGAACGGATCGGCTACACCTTC. This codes for CASGLSQGERIGYTF.

V gene TRBV5-1 combines with J gene TRBJ2-2, with 9 positions matching TRBD1. After removal of 4 bases from V and 4 bases from J, the junction contained 8 bases not matched to a gene. The germline V gene has CDR1 SGHRS and CDR2 YFSETQ. This CDR3 contains 16 residues. This CDR3 reads CASSEGQGVGTGELFF. CDR3 DNA: TGCGCCAGCAGCGAGGGACAGGGTGTTGGCACCGGGGAGCTGTTTTTT.

V gene TRBV7-9 combines with J gene TRBJ1-6, with no clear D. CDR3 length equals 18 residues. Trimming cost V 0 bases and J 0 bases, with 12 bases left between them. CDR1 and CDR2 from the germline V gene are SEHNR and FQNEAQ (reference sequence). The CDR3 nucleotides read TGTGCCAGCAGCTTAGCGACCGGAGGAAGCTCCTATAATTCACCCCTCCACTTT. It translates to CASSLATGGSSYNSPLHF.

A single count supports this clone. J is TRBJ2-3 and V is TRBV4-1; D uncertain. Germline loops: CDR1 MGHRA, CDR2 YSYEKL. Trimming removed 2 bases from V and 5 bases from J, with 11 bases in between. The CDR3 has 14 amino acids. The CDR3 DNA sequence: TGCGCCAGCAGCCAATCCTTGACCAGAGATACGCAGTATTTT. Its protein is CASSQSLTRDTQYF.

This chain links TRBV7-2 with TRBJ2-2; D perhaps matches TRBD1 (6 bases). The CDR3 extends over 15 amino acids. The germline V and J ends were trimmed by 1 base and 4 bases, with 10 bases remaining between them. Germline V CDR1 and CDR2: SGHTA, FQGNSA. The CDR3 nucleotides read TGTGCCAGCAGCTTAGACAGGGCTTTCACCGGGGAGCTGTTTTTT. This sequence encodes CASSLDRAFTGELFF.

V gene TRBV6-1 combines with J gene TRBJ2-7, with no clear D. V lost 7 bases, J lost 3 bases, and 13 bases lay in between. This CDR3 has 13 residues. The germline V gene has CDR1 MNHNS and CDR2 SASEGT. CDR3 in amino acids: CASTRSLGYEQYF. The DNA of the CDR3 is TGTGCCAGCACTCGTTCGTTGGGCTACGAGCAGTACTTC.

V usage is TRBV9 and J usage is TRBJ2-2; D not resolved. The germline V gene has CDR1 SGDLS and CDR2 YYNGEE. V shed 0 bases and J shed 3 bases, with 6 bases lying between them. CDR3 length: 14 residues. DNA of the CDR3: TGTGCCAGCAGCGTAGGAGTACACACCGGGGAGCTGTTTTTT. This codes for CASSVGVHTGELFF. Using reference TRBV9 and TRBJ2-2 for the parts outside the CDR3, the full variable domain is DSGVTQTPKHLITATGQRVTLRCSPRSGDLSVYWYQQSLDQGLQFLIQYYNGEERAKGNILERFSAQQFPDLHSELNLSSLELGDSALYFCASSVGVHTGELFFGEGSRLTVL.